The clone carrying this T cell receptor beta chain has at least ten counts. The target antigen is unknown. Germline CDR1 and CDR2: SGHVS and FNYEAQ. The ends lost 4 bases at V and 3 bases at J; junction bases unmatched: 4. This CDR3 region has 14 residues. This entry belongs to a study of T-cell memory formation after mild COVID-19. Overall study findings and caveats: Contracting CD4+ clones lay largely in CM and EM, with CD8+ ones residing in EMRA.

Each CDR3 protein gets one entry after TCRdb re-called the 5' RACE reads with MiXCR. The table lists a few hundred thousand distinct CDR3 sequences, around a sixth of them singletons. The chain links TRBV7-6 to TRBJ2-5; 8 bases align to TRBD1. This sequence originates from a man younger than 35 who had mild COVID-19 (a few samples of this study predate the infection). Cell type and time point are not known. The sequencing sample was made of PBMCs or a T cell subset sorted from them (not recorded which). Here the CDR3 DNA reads TGTGCCAGCAGCTCTCTGACAGGGGAAGAGACCCAGTACTTC. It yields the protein CASSSLTGEETQYF.